This passage covers 26 T cell receptor beta chains from one sample sequenced in a study of T cell repertoires in cytomegalovirus infection. Their antigens are not known. MiXCR was run by TCRdb on the reads, yielding one entry per CDR3 protein. The table records about 700,000 distinct CDR3 sequences, around 32% of them present only once. The material sequenced was cultured PBMCs, taken from culture after CMV antigen stimulation. Source of these receptors: a human donor in good health (CMV status not recorded). Some clones in this sample may be carry-over from other donors' samples.

This chain joins TRBV28 and TRBJ2-1; 8 positions agree with TRBD2. Germline assignment: CDR1 MDHEN and CDR2 SYDVKM. The CDR3 is 17 residues long. V lost 5 bases, J lost 2 bases, and 11 bases stayed unmatched. The CDR3 coding sequence is TGTGCCAGCAGTCCGTTGACTAGCGTCTTTACCTACAATGAGCAGTTCTTC. This sequence encodes CASSPLTSVFTYNEQFF.

In its sample, this clonotype was seen a few times. This chain uses TRBV19 with TRBJ1-2, with D perhaps matching TRBD1 (6 bases). Germline CDR1 and CDR2: LNHDA and SQIVND (reference sequence). The length of the CDR3 is 14 residues. Trimming took 10 bases from V and 0 from J, leaving 15 bases between them. The CDR3 nucleotides are TGTGCCACCAATCCCGGACAGACTAACTATGGCTACACCTTC. It codes for CATNPGQTNYGYTF.

This clonotype was seen a handful of times. The V gene is TRBV2, the J gene TRBJ1-5; D not certain. The CDR3 is 12 residues long. V lost 1 base to trimming and J lost 4 bases, with 2 bases between them. Germline CDR1 reads SNHLY; CDR2 reads FYNNEI. CDR3 bases: TGTGCCAGCAGTGAAGAGAATCAGCCCCAGCATTTT. This translates into CASSEENQPQHF.

There are many counts of this clonotype. V usage is TRBV7-2 and J usage is TRBJ2-7; D might be TRBD1 or TRBD2, each matching 5 bases. CDR1 and CDR2 (germline): SGHTA, FQGNSA. The germline V and J ends were trimmed by 5 bases and 2 bases, with 10 bases remaining between them. The CDR3 extends over 13 amino acids. CDR3: CASSRDGAYEQYF. The CDR3 coding sequence is TGTGCCAGCAGCCGGGACGGAGCCTACGAGCAGTACTTC.

This clonotype was counted ten times or more. This rearrangement joins TRBV7-2 to TRBJ1-6, with 7 positions matching TRBD1. V lost 5 bases to trimming and J lost 7 bases; unmatched junction nucleotides: 8. Germline V lookup: CDR1 SGHTA, CDR2 FQGNSA. The CDR3 covers 15 residues. The CDR3 spells CASSKRVGQNSPLHF. Written as DNA, the CDR3 is TGTGCCAGCAGCAAAAGGGTGGGACAGAATTCACCCCTCCACTTT.

The rearrangement links TRBV20-1 to TRBJ1-2; the D is unclear. The ends were cut back, 7 bases at V and 5 bases at J, with 17 bases in the middle. Germline loops: CDR1 DFQATT, CDR2 SNEGSKA (reference sequence). CDR3 length: 13 residues. In DNA, the CDR3 is TGCAGTGGAATTGCGGCTCGGATGTATGGCTACACCTTC. Translated, it gives CSGIAARMYGYTF.

The chain has TRBV10-3 and TRBJ1-1; D gene ambiguous. The CDR3 has 13 amino acids. CDR1 ENHRY and CDR2 SYGVKD come from the germline V gene. V was cut by 4 bases and J by 1 base, with 7 bases left in between. CDR3 nucleotide sequence: TGTGCCATCAGTGTCGTCGAGAACACTGAAGCTTTCTTT. Translating it yields CAISVVENTEAFF.

This chain connects TRBV12-3 or TRBV12-4 to TRBJ1-2, with D possibly being TRBD1 (6 bases). The CDR3 is 15 amino acids. The V end lost 5 bases, the J end lost 4 bases, and 17 bases lay between the germline ends. The CDR3 bases are TGTGCCAGCAGTCCGCCCGGGGGGCGCGTCTATGGCTACACCTTC. Amino acid sequence: CASSPPGGRVYGYTF.

The chain employs TRBV5-5 and TRBJ2-5; 8 bases are shared with TRBD1. The CDR3 is 16 amino acids. Germline CDR1 SGHKS, CDR2 YYEKEE (reference sequence). The V segment lost 7 bases and the J segment 4 bases; nucleotides outside the gene matches: 15. The DNA of the CDR3 is TGTGCCAGCGACAGGGGAAGGTTGGAGGGGGGAGAGACCCAGTACTTC. Its translation: CASDRGRLEGGETQYF.

This chain uses TRBV5-1 with TRBJ2-5; D gene ambiguous. Trimming left V 4 bases short and J 0 bases short, with 10 bases between. This CDR3 region has 14 residues. Per the germline V gene, CDR1 is SGHRS and CDR2 is YFSETQ. For the CDR3, the DNA is TGCGCCAGCAGCAGGGCAGACTACCAAGAGACCCAGTACTTC. Amino acids: CASSRADYQETQYF.

The V gene is TRBV6-6, the J gene TRBJ2-4, with 9 nucleotides matching TRBD1. V lost 5 bases and J lost 10; bases outside the gene matches: 6. From germline, CDR1 is MNHNY and CDR2 SVGAGI (reference sequence). The CDR3 runs 13 residues. The CDR3 DNA sequence: TGTGCCAGCAGTCCGGGACAGGGCCCGATTCAGTACTTC. Translating gives CASSPGQGPIQYF.

Comments on this clonotype: At one end, the junction sequence differs from germline, possibly due to a read error. The chain couples TRBV4-2 to TRBJ1-2; a weak D match, TRBD1 (6 bases). Per the germline V gene, CDR1 is LGHNA and CDR2 is YNFKEQ. This CDR3 is built from 12 residues. In DNA form, the CDR3 reads TGTGCCAGCAGCCCCCCCGGGGGCGATTTCGCCTTC. Translating it yields CASSPPGGDFAF.

Remarks on this clonotype: A much larger clonotype is one base distant, so this may be a read error. The gene calls are TRBV7-2 and TRBJ2-3; no reliable D call. The V gene's germline CDR1 is SGHTA and CDR2 FQGNSA. The CDR3 has 14 residues. CDR3 coding DNA: TGTGCCTGCAGCCATAGGTCACCGCGGGATACGCAGTATTTT. This gives the protein CACSHRSPRDTQYF.

This chain links TRBV2 with TRBJ2-7, with 7 bases identical to TRBD1. V was clipped by 5 bases and J by 2 bases; unmatched bases: 12. CDR1 and CDR2 (germline): SNHLY, FYNNEI. This CDR3 region has 16 residues. CDR3 residues: CASSTRQGVFAYEQYF. In DNA, the CDR3 is TGTGCCAGCAGTACTAGACAGGGAGTTTTTGCCTACGAGCAGTACTTC.

This clonotype has just a few counts. The chain couples TRBV19 to TRBJ2-5; 7 bases fit TRBD1. Losses at the gene ends were 6 bases for V and 4 bases for J; bases not matched to a gene: 5. This CDR3 contains 13 residues. From germline, CDR1 is LNHDA and CDR2 SQIVND (reference sequence). This chain's CDR3 is CASRTGSAETQYF. The CDR3 nucleotides are TGTGCCAGTAGGACAGGGTCGGCAGAGACCCAGTACTTC.

CDR3 nucleotide sequence: TGTGCCAGCACCCGTCCTGGGACTAGCGGGAGGGGCGAGCAGTTCTTC. Translating it yields CASTRPGTSGRGEQFF. The chain recombines TRBV6-1 with TRBJ2-1, with 16 positions matching TRBD2. Trimming removed 7 bases from V and 10 bases from J; junction bases left unmatched: 10. Germline V gene data show CDR1 as MNHNS and CDR2 as SASEGT. CDR3 length equals 16 residues.

Only a few counts were recorded for this clonotype. The chain couples TRBV6-2 or TRBV6-3 to TRBJ1-6; 9 nucleotides line up with TRBD1. The length of the CDR3 is 16 residues. Germline assignment: CDR1 MNHEY and CDR2 SVGEGT. The J segment lost 5 bases and the V segment lost 5 bases, leaving 7 bases of the junction unmatched. The CDR3 spells CASSLQGAVDNSPLHF. Here the CDR3 DNA reads TGTGCCAGCAGTCTACAGGGGGCGGTTGATAATTCACCCCTCCACTTT.

CDR3 sequence (DNA): TGTGCCAGCAGGAAGCACAGGGAGGCGAGCACAGATACGCAGTATTTT. Protein sequence: CASRKHREASTDTQYF. J is TRBJ2-3 and V is TRBV6-1; either TRBD1 or TRBD2 may fit D (6 bases each). V was trimmed by 6 bases and J by 0 bases, leaving 16 bases between them. CDR1 is MNHNS and CDR2 is SASEGT in the germline V gene. This CDR3 region has 16 residues.

The chain is built from TRBV4-1 and TRBJ1-2; D perhaps matches TRBD1 (5 bases). Between the trimmed V and J ends, which lost 4 bases and 8 bases, there was a span of 23 bases. This CDR3 spans 16 amino acids. Germline lookup yields CDR1 MGHRA and CDR2 YSYEKL. As DNA, the CDR3 is TGCGCCAGCAGCCTCCGACCCGGGGGTGCCCTGGAGGGCTACACCTTC. Translation: CASSLRPGGALEGYTF.

The chain is built from TRBV20-1 and TRBJ2-3; D perhaps matches TRBD2 (6 bases). Germline values: CDR1 DFQATT, CDR2 SNEGSKA (reference sequence). Trimming removed 6 bases at V and 4 bases at J, with 17 bases between. This CDR3 has 14 residues. The CDR3, as DNA: TGCAGTGCCCAGACGGGGGATGGAGCAGATACGCAGTATTTT. The encoded protein is CSAQTGDGADTQYF.

This clonotype was counted between two and nine times. V usage is TRBV7-2 and J usage is TRBJ2-7, with 11 bases matching TRBD1. V was pared by 5 bases and J by 9 bases, with 18 bases of the junction left unmatched. Germline V gene data show CDR1 as SGHTA and CDR2 as FQGNSA. The length of the CDR3 is 17 residues. CDR3 residues: CASSPSPPGQGAKVQYF. CDR3 nucleotides: TGTGCCAGCAGCCCCTCACCCCCCGGACAGGGGGCGAAAGTGCAGTACTTC.

The chain recombines TRBV5-1 with TRBJ2-3, with D possibly TRBD2 on 6 matching bases. V lost 3 bases and J 2 bases, leaving 16 bases between the germline ends. This CDR3 is built from 16 residues. The germline V gene encodes CDR1 SGHRS and CDR2 YFSETQ. The CDR3 loop is CASSSRVWGDTDTQYF. CDR3 nucleotide sequence: TGCGCCAGCAGCTCCCGGGTTTGGGGGGACACAGATACGCAGTATTTT.

This chain joins TRBV6-1 and TRBJ2-1; 9 bases fit TRBD1. Trimming removed 5 bases from V and 8 bases from J; junction bases left unmatched: 7. The CDR3 spans 14 residues. Per germline, CDR1 MNHNS and CDR2 SASEGT. The CDR3, as DNA: TGTGCCAGCAGTTCCGGACAGGGGCGGCATGAGCAGTTCTTC. This gives the protein CASSSGQGRHEQFF.

V is TRBV27 and J is TRBJ2-1; 12 bases align to TRBD2. Germline V gives CDR1 MNHEY, CDR2 SMNVEV (reference sequence). Trimming at V came to 2 bases and at J to 6 bases, leaving 5 bases not matched to a gene. The CDR3 consists of 16 residues. In nucleotides, the CDR3 is TGTGCCAGCAGTTTACTAGCGGGAGGGTTTGCCAATGAGCAGTTCTTC. It codes for CASSLLAGGFANEQFF.

The rearrangement links TRBV29-1 to TRBJ1-4, with TRBD1 matching 7 bases. Germline trimming cut 0 bases from V and 1 base from J; bases unmatched to any gene: 2. CDR1 is SQVTM and CDR2 is ANQGSEA in the germline V gene. There are 15 residues in the CDR3. Here the CDR3 reads CSVEERGLTNEKLFF. CDR3 bases: TGCAGCGTTGAAGAAAGGGGGCTAACTAATGAAAAACTGTTTTTT.

This clonotype was seen more than once but under ten times. The genes are TRBV20-1 and TRBJ2-4; 7 nucleotides line up with TRBD2. The CDR3 is made up of 15 amino acids. V shed 6 bases, J shed 6 bases, and the junction held 14 bases outside the gene matches. Per the germline V gene, CDR1 is DFQATT and CDR2 is SNEGSKA (reference sequence). The CDR3 here is CSAFLGGVGGNIQYF. The DNA for the CDR3 is TGCAGTGCATTTCTTGGGGGGGTCGGAGGAAACATTCAGTACTTC.